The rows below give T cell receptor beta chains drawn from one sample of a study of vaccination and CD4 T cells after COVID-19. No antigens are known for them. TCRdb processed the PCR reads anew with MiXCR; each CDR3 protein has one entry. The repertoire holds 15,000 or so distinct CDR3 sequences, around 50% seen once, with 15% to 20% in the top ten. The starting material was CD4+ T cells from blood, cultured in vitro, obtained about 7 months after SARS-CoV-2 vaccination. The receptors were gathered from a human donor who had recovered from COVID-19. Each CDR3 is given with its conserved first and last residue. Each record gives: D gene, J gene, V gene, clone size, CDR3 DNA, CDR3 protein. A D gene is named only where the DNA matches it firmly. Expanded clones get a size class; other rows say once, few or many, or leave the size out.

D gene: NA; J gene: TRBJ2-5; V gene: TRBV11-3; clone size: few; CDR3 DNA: TGTGCCAGCAGCTTAGATTCAATACCAGGGGCGGAGACCCAGTACTTC; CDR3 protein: CASSLDSIPGAETQYF
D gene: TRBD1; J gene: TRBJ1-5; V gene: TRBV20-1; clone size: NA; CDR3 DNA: TGCAGTGCTAAAAGGACAGGGCAGGAGCCCCAGCATTTT; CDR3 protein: CSAKRTGQEPQHF
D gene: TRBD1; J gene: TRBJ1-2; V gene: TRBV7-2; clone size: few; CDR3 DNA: TGTGCCAGCAGCTTGAGACAGGGACACTATGGCTACACCTTC; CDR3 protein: CASSLRQGHYGYTF
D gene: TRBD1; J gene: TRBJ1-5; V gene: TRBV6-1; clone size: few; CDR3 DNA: TGTGCCAGCGGACCGACAGGGATTAGCAATCAGCCCCAGCATTTT; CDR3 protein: CASGPTGISNQPQHF
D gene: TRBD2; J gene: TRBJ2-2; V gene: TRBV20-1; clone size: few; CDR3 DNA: TGCAGTGCTAGGGCTAGCGGGATCACCGGGGAGCTGTTTTTT; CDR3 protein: CSARASGITGELFF
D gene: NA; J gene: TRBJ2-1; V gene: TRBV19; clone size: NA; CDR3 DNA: TGTGCCAGTAGTGTGAATAGCGTCTACAATGAGCAGTTCTTC; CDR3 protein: CASSVNSVYNEQFF
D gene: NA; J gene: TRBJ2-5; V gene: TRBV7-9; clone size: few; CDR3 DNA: TGTGCCAGCAGCTTAGCGCCCCGGGGTGGGCTCCAAGAGACCCAGTACTTC; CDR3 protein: CASSLAPRGGLQETQYF
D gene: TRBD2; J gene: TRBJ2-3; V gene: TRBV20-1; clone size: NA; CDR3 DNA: TGCAGTGCTAAAGTACTAGCGGGAGGGCCCACTAGCACAGATACGCAGTATTTT; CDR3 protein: CSAKVLAGGPTSTDTQYF
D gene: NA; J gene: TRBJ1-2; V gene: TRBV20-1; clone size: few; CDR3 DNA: TGCAGTGCTAGGGACAGTAAGGCTAGACGATATGGCTACACCTTC; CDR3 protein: CSARDSKARRYGYTF
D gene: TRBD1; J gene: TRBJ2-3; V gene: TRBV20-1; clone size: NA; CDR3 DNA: TGCAGTGGTTCCGGGACAGGGGTAGATACGCAGTATTTT; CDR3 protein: CSGSGTGVDTQYF
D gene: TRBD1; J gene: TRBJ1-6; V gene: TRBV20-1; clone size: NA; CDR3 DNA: TGCAGTGCTGCGGACAGGGCCGATTCACCCCTCCACTTT; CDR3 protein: CSAADRADSPLHF
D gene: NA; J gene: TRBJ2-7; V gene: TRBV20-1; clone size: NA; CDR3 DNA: TGCAGTGCTAGAGGCCCCTCCTTCGGCGAGCAGTACTTC; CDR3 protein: CSARGPSFGEQYF
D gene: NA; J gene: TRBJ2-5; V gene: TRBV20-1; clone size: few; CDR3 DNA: TGCAGTGCTAGCGGACCCCCGAGGCAACAGACCCAGTACTTC; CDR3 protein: CSASGPPRQQTQYF
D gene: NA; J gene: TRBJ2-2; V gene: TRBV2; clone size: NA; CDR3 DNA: TGTGCCAGCAGGGTCCAGGGCCTCGGGGAGCTGTTTTTT; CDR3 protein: CASRVQGLGELFF
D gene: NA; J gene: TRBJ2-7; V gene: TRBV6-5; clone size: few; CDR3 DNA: TGTGCCAGCAGTTACAGGGGTAGCTCCTACGAGCAGTACTTC; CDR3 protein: CASSYRGSSYEQYF
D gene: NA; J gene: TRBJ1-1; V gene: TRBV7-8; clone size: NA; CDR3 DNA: TGTGCCACCTCACGAACGAACACTGAAGCTTTCTTT; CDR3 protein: CATSRTNTEAFF
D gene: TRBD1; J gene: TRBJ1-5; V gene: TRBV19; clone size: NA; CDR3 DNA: TGTGCCAGTAGGCTGACAGGGGGTCAGCCCCAGCATTTT; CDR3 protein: CASRLTGGQPQHF
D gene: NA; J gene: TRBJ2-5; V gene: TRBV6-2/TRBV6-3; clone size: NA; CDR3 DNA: TGTGCCAGCAGCCTCCGACTGGGGAGGGAGACCCAGTACTTC; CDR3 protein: CASSLRLGRETQYF
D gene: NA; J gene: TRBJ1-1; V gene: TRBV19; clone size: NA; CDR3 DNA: TGTGCCAGTAGTAGACAGGAGAACACTGAAGCTTTCTTT; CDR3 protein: CASSRQENTEAFF
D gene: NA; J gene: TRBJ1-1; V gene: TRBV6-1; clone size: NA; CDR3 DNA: TGTGCCAGCAGTGAAGGGTGGAACACTGAAGCTTTCTTT; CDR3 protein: CASSEGWNTEAFF
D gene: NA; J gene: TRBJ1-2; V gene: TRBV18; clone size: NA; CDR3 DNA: TGTGCCAGCTCACCCCCTACAGGGCCCTATGGCTACACCTTC; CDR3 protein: CASSPPTGPYGYTF
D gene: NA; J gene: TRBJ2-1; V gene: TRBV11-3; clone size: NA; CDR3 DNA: TGTGCCAGCAGCTTAGGAGTCTACAATGAGCAGTTCTTC; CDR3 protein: CASSLGVYNEQFF
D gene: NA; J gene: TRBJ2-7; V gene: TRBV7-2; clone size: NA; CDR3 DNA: TGTGCCAGCAGCTTAGTAGGGGGGAGGTCCTACGAGCAGTACTTC; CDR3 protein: CASSLVGGRSYEQYF
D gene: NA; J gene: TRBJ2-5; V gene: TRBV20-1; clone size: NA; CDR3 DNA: TGCAGTGCTATACTAGCAAACAAAGAGACCCAGTACTTC; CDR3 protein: CSAILANKETQYF
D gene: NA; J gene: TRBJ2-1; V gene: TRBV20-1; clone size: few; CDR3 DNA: TGCAGTGCTAGGGAGGCCCGGCGAAATGAGCAGTTCTTC; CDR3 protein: CSAREARRNEQFF
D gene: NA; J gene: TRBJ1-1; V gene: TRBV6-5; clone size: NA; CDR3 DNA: TGTGCCAGCAGTTACTCGTTGGGGGGCACTGAAGCTTTCTTT; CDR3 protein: CASSYSLGGTEAFF
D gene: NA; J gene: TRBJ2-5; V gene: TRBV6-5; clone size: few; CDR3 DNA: TGTGCCAGCAGTTTGGGACATGGGGCAGGACAAGAGACCCAGTACTTC; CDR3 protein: CASSLGHGAGQETQYF
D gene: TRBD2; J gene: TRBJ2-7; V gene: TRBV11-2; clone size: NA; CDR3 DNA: TGTGCCAGCAGCCTAGGACTAGCGGGGACCTACTACGAGCAGTACTTC; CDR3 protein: CASSLGLAGTYYEQYF
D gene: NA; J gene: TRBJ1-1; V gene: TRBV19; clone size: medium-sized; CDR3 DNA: TGTGCCAGTAGTGGCACAGGGAAACCTCGAAGATTGAACACTGAAGCTTTCTTT; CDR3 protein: CASSGTGKPRRLNTEAFF
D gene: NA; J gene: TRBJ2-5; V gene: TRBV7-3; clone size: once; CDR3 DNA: TGTGCCAGCAGCTTAACTGGGACGAGAGGAGAGACCCAGTACTTC; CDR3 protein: CASSLTGTRGETQYF
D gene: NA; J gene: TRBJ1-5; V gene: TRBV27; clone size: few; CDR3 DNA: TGTGCCAGCAGTTCAGGAGGACCCCAGCATTTT; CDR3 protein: CASSSGGPQHF
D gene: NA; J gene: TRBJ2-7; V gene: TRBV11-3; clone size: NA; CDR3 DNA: TGTGCCAGCAGCTTAGATACGGACGGAGAGCAGTACTTC; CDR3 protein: CASSLDTDGEQYF
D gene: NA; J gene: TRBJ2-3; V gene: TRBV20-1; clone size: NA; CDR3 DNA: TGCAGTGCTGCGGGATTAGATCCAGATACGCAGTATTTT; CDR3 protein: CSAAGLDPDTQYF
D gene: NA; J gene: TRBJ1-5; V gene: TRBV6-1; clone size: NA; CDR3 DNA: TGTGCCAGCAGTGAGGCTGGTGGCAATCAGCCCCAGCATTTT; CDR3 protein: CASSEAGGNQPQHF
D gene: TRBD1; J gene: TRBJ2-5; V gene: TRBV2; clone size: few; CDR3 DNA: TGTGCCAGCAGTGAAGCAACAGGGGTTCCGGAGACCCAGTACTTC; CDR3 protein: CASSEATGVPETQYF
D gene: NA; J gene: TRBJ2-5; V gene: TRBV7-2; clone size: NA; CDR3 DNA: TGTGCCAGCAGCTCGCAATCCGGGATCGGGGAGACCCAGTACTTC; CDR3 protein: CASSSQSGIGETQYF
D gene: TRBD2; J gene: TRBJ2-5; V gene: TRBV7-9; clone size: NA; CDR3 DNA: TGTGCCAGCAGCTTTTTGACTAGCCTTCAAGAGACCCAGTACTTC; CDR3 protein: CASSFLTSLQETQYF
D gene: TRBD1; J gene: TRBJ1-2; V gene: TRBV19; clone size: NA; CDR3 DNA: TGTGCCAGTAGTATAGTAGGACAGGGTTATGGCTACACCTTC; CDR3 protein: CASSIVGQGYGYTF
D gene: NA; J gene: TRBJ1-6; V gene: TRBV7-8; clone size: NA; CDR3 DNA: TGTGCCAGCAGCCGAGTCCCGGGCGCCAGCTCCTATAATTCACCCCTCCACTTT; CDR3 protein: CASSRVPGASSYNSPLHF
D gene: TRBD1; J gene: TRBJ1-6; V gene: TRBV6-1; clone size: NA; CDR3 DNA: TGTGCCAGCAGTACTAGACAGGGGGCATATTCACCCCTCCACTTT; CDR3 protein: CASSTRQGAYSPLHF
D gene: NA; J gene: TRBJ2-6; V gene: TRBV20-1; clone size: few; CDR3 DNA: TGCAGTGCTAGAGATAGGGGGGGTTCTGGGGCCAACGTCCTGACTTTC; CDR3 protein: CSARDRGGSGANVLTF
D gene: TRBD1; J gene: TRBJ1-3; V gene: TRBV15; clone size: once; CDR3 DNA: TGTGCCACCACTAAGGACAGGGTCTCTGGAAACACCATATATTTT; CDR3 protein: CATTKDRVSGNTIYF
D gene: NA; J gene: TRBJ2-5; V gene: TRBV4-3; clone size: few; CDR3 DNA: TGCGCCAGCAGCCAAGCCGGGACCCAAGAGACCCAGTACTTC; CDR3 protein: CASSQAGTQETQYF
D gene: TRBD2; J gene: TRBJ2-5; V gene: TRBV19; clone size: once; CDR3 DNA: TGTGCCAGTAGTATGGGAAGCGGGGCAGAGACCCAGTACTTC; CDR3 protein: CASSMGSGAETQYF
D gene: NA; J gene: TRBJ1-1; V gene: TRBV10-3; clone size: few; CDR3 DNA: TGTGCCATCAGTGATGGGATGAGGTCTGAAGCTTTCTTT; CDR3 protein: CAISDGMRSEAFF
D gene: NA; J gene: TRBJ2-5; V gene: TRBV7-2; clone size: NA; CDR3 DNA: TGTGCCAGCAGCTTTGGACGGTTGACCCAGTACTTC; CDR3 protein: CASSFGRLTQYF
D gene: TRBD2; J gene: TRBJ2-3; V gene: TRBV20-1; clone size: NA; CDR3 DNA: TGCAGTGCTAGAGGAGGAACTAGCGGCACAGATACGCAGTATTTT; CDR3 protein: CSARGGTSGTDTQYF
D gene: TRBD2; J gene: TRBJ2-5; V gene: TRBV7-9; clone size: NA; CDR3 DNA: TGTGCCAGCAGAAAACTAGCGGGAGCGCCAGAGACCCAGTACTTC; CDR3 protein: CASRKLAGAPETQYF
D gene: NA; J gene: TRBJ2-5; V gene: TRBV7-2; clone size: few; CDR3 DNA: TGTGCCAGCAGCCCCCTCGAGCAAGAGACCCAGTACTTC; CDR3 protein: CASSPLEQETQYF
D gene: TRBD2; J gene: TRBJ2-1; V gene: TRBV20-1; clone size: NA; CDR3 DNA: TGCAGTGCTAGAGATTACCCTAGCGGGGGGAGATATGAGCAGTTCTTC; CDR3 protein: CSARDYPSGGRYEQFF
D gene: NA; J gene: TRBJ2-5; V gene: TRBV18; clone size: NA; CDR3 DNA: TGTGCCAGCTCACCATTACCACAAGAGACCCAGTACTTC; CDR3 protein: CASSPLPQETQYF
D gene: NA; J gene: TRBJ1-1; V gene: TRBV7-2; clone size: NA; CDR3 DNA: TGTGCCAGCAGCTTATCAGGGGTGGGAAACACTGAAGCTTTCTTT; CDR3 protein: CASSLSGVGNTEAFF
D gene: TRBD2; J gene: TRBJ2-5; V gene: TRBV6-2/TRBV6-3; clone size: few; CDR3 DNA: TGTGCCAGCAGTTTAGCGGGAGAGGGTGAAGAGACCCAGTACTTC; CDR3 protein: CASSLAGEGEETQYF
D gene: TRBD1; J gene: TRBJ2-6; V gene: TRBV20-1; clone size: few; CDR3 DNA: TGCAGTGCTGGGACAGGGTACACCTCCGGGGCCAACGTCCTGACTTTC; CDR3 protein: CSAGTGYTSGANVLTF
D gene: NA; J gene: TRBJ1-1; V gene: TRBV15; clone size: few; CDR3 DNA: TGTGCCACCAGCAGATACAGGGATTTCACTGAAGCTTTCTTT; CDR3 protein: CATSRYRDFTEAFF